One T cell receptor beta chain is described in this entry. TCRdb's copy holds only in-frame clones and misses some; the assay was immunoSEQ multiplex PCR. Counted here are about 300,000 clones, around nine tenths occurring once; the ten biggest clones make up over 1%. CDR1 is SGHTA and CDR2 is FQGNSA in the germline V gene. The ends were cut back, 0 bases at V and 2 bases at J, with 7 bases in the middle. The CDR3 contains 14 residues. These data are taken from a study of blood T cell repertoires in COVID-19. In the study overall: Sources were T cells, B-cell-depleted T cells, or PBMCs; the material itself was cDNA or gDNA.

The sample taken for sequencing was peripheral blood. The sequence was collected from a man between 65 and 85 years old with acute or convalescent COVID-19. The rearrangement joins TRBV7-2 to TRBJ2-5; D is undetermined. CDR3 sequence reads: CASSLAALQETQYF. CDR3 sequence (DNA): TGTGCCAGCAGCTTAGCGGCACTACAAGAGACCCAGTACTTC.